This T cell receptor (beta chain) is drawn from a study of blood T cell repertoires in COVID-19. Study in general: COVID-19 samples collected from the United States, Italy and Spain covered acute and convalescent phases. Sample material is recorded as cDNA or gDNA derived from T cells, B-cell-depleted T cells, or PBMCs.

Seattle's enrolled individuals joined amid active infection and were then monitored longitudinally. Per the study methods: Reference gene primer amplification gave nucleated cell count estimates. Libraries were prepared by immunoSEQ multiplex PCR; TCRdb keeps only in-frame clonotypes and omits some of them. D and trimming come from the DNA, and the V and J calls and clone size come from that table. Of around 300,000 clones in the sample, around 90% were seen once. This receptor was identified in a woman aged 40 to 55 with COVID-19, enrolled during active disease. The material sequenced was peripheral blood.

The CDR3 here is CAFPGTGYGHGYTF. CDR3 in DNA: TGTGCCTTCCCCGGGACAGGGTATGGGCATGGCTACACCTTC. The chain has TRBV28 and TRBJ1-2, with 9 bases aligning to TRBD1. V lost 11 bases, J lost 6 bases, and 13 bases stayed unmatched. Germline lookup yields CDR1 MDHEN and CDR2 SYDVKM. CDR3 length: 14 residues.